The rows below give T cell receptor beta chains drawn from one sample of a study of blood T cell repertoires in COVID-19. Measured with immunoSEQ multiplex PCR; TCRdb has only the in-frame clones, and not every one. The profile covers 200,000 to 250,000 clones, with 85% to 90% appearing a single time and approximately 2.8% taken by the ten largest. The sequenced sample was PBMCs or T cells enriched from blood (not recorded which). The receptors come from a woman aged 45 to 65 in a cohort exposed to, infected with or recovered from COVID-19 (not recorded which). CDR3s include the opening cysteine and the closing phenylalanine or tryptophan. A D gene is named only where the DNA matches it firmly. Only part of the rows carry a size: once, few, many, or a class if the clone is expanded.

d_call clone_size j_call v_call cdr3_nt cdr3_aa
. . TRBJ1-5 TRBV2 TGTGCCAGTTCGCCAGGTCTTAGCAATCAGCCCCAGCATTTT CASSPGLSNQPQHF
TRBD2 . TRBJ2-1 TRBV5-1 TGCGCCAGCAGCGTAAGCGGGGACCTTGGACAGTTCTTC CASSVSGDLGQFF
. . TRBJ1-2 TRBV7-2 TGTGCCAGCAGCCCAGCTTCGACAATCCATGGCTACACCTTC CASSPASTIHGYTF
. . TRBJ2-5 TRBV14 TGTGCCAGCAGCCAAACCCCCGGAGAGACCCAGTACTTC CASSQTPGETQYF
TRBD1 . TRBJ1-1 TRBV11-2 TGTGCCAGCAGCTTAGTGGAGAGGGGGTGGGACAGGGGAAACACTGAAGCTTTCTTT CASSLVERGWDRGNTEAFF
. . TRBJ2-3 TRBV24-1 TGTGCCACCGACAGAGGTACTGACACAGATACGCAGTATTTT CATDRGTDTDTQYF
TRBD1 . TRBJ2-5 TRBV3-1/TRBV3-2 TGTGCCAGCAGCCAAGGGACAGGGGTAGGAGAGACCCAGTACTTC CASSQGTGVGETQYF
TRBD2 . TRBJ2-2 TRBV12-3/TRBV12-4 TGTGCCAGCAGCCCGGGGGGGCCCGGGGAGCTGTTTTTT CASSPGGPGELFF
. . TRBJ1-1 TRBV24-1 TGTGCCACCAGTGATTTGGAGGGCGGCCCCGAAGCTTTCTTT CATSDLEGGPEAFF
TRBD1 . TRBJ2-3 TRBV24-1 TGTGCCACCAGTGACCGAGGGACAGGCCGGACCCCGGATACGCAGTATTTT CATSDRGTGRTPDTQYF
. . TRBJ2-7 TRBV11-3 TGTGCCAGCAGCTTAGGGGTTCAGGGGCGCTACGAGCAGTACTTC CASSLGVQGRYEQYF
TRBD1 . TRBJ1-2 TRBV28 TGTGCCAGCAGAACCTCAGGGGGAGGTAGTGGCTACACCTTC CASRTSGGGSGYTF
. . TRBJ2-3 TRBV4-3 TGCGCCAGCAGCCAAGATCTCGTAGTCTCCGATACGCAGTATTTT CASSQDLVVSDTQYF
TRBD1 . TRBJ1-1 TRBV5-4 TGTGCCAGCAGTCGTAAAACAGGGGAAAGAGTGGGTGAAGCTTTCTTT CASSRKTGERVGEAFF
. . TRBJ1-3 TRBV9 TGTGCCAGCAGCGATCCCCCCGGGGGGGGAACCTCTGGAAACACCATATATTTT CASSDPPGGGTSGNTIYF
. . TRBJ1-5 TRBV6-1 TGTGCCAGCAGTGACCTCAGGGGCCAGCCCCAGCATTTT CASSDLRGQPQHF
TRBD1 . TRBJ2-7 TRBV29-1 TGCAGCGTTGCACAGGGGGCGCCCTACGAGCAGTACTTC CSVAQGAPYEQYF
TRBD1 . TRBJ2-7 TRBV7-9 TGTGCCAGCAGCTTAGCCAGAAATCACCGGGACAGGGGTAGCTACGAGCAGTACTTC CASSLARNHRDRGSYEQYF
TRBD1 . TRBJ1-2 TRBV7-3 TGTGCCAGCAGCCTCACCAGAGACAGGGGGAATCTATATGGCTACACCTTC CASSLTRDRGNLYGYTF
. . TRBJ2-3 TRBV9 TGTGCCAGCAGCGTAGGCTGGCGGGGCACAGATACGCAGTATTTT CASSVGWRGTDTQYF
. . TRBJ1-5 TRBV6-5 TGTGCCAGCACCGACCCACAGGTCAGTCAGCCCCAGCATTTT CASTDPQVSQPQHF
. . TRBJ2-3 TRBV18 TGTGCCAGCTCACCCGGGACTCGGGCAGATACGCAGTATTTT CASSPGTRADTQYF
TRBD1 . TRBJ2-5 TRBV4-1 TGCGCCAGCAGCCACATCGTTAGGGGGCCCCAAGAGACCCAGTACTTC CASSHIVRGPQETQYF
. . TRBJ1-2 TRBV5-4 TGTGCCAGCAGCCCGACAGGCATCTATGGCTACACCTTC CASSPTGIYGYTF
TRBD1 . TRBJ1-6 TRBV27 TGTGCCAGCACCCGGACAGGGGGCAATTCACCCCTCCACTTT CASTRTGGNSPLHF
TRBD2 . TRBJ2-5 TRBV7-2 TGTGCCAGCAGCTTAGCGGTTAGCGGGGGGCCGGGGACCCAGTACTTC CASSLAVSGGPGTQYF
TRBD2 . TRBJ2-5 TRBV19 TGTGCCAGTAGTATAGCGGAGCGGGGGCTCCAAGAGACCCAGTACTTC CASSIAERGLQETQYF
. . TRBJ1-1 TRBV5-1 TGCGCCAGCAGCCTTTTAGGGGGGGAGACTGAAGCTTTCTTT CASSLLGGETEAFF
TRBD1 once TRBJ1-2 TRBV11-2 TGTGCCAGCAGCTATCAAGGGACAGGGCAGGACTATGGCTACACCTTC CASSYQGTGQDYGYTF